These 3 T cell receptor beta chains originate from one sample sequenced in a study of breast tumors, draining lymph nodes, adjacent tissues. MiXCR, run by TCRdb on the multiplex PCR reads, gives a single entry per CDR3 protein. There are approximately 130,000 distinct CDR3 sequences in the sample; 21% occur only once, and around 2.2% lies in the top ten. Axillary draining lymph nodes of breast cancer patients supplied the node samples. Sequencing was performed on axillary lymph node tissue. The receptors stem from a female donor with breast cancer. Some clones in this sample may be carry-over from other donors' samples.

This clonotype showed up just once. The chain's CDR3 is CASSGPIEPLNTEAFF. As DNA, the CDR3 is TGTGCCAGCAGTGGGCCTATCGAGCCCTTGAACACTGAAGCTTTCTTT. The J gene is TRBJ1-1, the V gene TRBV6-4; D remains ambiguous. The ends were cut back, 4 bases at V and 0 bases at J, with 15 bases in the middle. Germline CDR1 and CDR2: MRHNA and SNTAGT. This CDR3 region has 16 residues.

This clonotype was counted ten times or more. The chain links TRBV5-1 to TRBJ1-2; D not certain. The CDR3 length is 15 residues. Germline V gene data show CDR1 as SGHRS and CDR2 as YFSETQ. V lost 4 bases to trimming and J lost 2 bases, with 15 bases between them. CDR3 loop: CASSPTALENYGYTF. The CDR3 nucleotides are TGCGCCAGCAGCCCTACCGCCCTAGAAAACTATGGCTACACCTTC.

Details on this clonotype: One junction end disagrees with the germline gene, perhaps due to a read error. The chain links TRBV20-1 to TRBJ1-5; TRBD1 matches at 8 bases. This CDR3 is built from 15 residues. Germline loops: CDR1 DFQATT, CDR2 SNEGSKA (reference sequence). CDR3 coding DNA: TGCAGTGTTAGAGAGTTTAGGACAGGGAATCAGCCCCAGCATTTT. It yields the protein CSVREFRTGNQPQHF.